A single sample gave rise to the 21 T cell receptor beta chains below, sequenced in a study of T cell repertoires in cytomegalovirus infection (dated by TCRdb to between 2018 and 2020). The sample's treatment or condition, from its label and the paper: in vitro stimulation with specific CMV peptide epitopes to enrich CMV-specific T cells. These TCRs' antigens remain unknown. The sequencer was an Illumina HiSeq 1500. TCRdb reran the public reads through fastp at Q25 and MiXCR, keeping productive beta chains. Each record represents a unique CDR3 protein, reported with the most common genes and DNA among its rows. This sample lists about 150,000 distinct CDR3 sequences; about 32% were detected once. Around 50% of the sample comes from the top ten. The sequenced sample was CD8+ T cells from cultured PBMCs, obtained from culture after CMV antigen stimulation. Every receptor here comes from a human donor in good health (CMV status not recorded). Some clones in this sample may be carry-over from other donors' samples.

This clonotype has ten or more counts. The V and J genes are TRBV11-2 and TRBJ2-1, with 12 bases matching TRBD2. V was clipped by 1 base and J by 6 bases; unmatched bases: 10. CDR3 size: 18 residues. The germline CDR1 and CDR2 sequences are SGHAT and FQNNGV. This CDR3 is CASSLVPSGGEGRNEQFF. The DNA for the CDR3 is TGTGCCAGCAGCTTAGTCCCTAGCGGGGGGGAAGGCCGCAATGAGCAGTTCTTC.

This CDR3 reads CASSSWTGTTDTQYF. Written as DNA, the CDR3 is TGTGCCAGCAGCTCTTGGACAGGAACGACAGATACGCAGTATTTT. V gene TRBV6-5 combines with J gene TRBJ2-3, with 7 bases identical to TRBD1. Germline-derived CDR1 and CDR2 are MNHEY and SVGAGI. V lost 6 bases, J lost 3 bases, and 9 bases stayed unmatched. This CDR3 has 15 amino acids.

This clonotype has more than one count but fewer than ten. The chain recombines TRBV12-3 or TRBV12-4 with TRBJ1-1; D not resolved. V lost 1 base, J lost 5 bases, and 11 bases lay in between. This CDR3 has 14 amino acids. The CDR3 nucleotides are TGTGCCAGCAGTTTAGAGGAGCTGGGGACTGAAGCTTTCTTT. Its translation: CASSLEELGTEAFF.

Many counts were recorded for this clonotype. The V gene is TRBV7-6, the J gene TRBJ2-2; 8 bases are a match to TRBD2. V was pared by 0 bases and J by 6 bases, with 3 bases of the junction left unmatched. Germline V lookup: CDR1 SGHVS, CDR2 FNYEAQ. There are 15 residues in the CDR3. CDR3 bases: TGTGCCAGCAGCTTAGCCGGGGGGGGCGCCGGGGAGCTGTTTTTT. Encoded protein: CASSLAGGGAGELFF.

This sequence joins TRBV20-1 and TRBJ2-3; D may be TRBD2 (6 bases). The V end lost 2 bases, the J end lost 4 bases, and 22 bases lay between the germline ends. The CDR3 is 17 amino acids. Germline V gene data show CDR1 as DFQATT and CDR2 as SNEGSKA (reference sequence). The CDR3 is CSARSFTAGRHPDTQYF. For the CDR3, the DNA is TGCAGTGCTAGAAGCTTTACGGCGGGGAGGCACCCAGATACGCAGTATTTT.

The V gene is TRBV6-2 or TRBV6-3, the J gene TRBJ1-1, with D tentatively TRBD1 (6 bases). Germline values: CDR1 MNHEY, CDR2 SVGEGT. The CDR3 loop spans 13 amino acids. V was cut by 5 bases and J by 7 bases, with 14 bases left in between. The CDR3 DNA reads TGTGCCAGCAGTATAGGGGGAATCGGTGAAGCTTTCTTT. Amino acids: CASSIGGIGEAFF.

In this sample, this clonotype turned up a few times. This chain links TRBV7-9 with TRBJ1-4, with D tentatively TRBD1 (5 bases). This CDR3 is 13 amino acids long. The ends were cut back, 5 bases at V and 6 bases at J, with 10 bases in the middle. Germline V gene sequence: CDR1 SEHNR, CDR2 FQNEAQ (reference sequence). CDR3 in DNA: TGTGCCAGCAGCGCAGGGATTGATGAAAAACTGTTTTTT. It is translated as CASSAGIDEKLFF.

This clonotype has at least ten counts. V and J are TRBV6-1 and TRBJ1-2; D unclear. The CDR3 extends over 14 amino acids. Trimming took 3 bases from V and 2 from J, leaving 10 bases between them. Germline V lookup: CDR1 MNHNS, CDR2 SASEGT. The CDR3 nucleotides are TGTGCCAGCAGTGAGAGGGTCAGAAACTATGGCTACACCTTC. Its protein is CASSERVRNYGYTF.

The CDR3 is CASSSDILSRYGYTF. In DNA form, the CDR3 reads TGTGCCAGCAGTTCCGACATCCTTTCGAGGTATGGCTACACCTTC. The chain employs TRBV12-3 or TRBV12-4 and TRBJ1-2; D remains ambiguous. This CDR3 region has 15 residues. Trimming left V 4 bases short and J 5 bases short, with 17 bases between.

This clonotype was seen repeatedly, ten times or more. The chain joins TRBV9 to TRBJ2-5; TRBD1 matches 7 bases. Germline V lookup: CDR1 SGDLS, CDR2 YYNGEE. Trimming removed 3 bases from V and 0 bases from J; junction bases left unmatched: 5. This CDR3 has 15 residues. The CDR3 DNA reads TGTGCCAGCAGCGACCAGACAGGGTACCAAGAGACCCAGTACTTC. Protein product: CASSDQTGYQETQYF.

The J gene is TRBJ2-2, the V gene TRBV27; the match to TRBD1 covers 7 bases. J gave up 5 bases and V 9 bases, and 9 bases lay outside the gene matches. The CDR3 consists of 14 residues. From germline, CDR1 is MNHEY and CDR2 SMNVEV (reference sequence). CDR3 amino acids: CASEGTGQTGELFF. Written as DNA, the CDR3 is TGTGCCAGTGAGGGAACGGGACAGACCGGGGAGCTGTTTTTT.

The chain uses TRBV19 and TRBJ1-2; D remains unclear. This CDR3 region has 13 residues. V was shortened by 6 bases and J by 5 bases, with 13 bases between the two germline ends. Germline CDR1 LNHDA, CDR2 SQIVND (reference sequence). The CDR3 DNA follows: TGTGCCAGTAGCCCGAGCGGGTATTATGGCTACACCTTC. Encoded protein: CASSPSGYYGYTF.

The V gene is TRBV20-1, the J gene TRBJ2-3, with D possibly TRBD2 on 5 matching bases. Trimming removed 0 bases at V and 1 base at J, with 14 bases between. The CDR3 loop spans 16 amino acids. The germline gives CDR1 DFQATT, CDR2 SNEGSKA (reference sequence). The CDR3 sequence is CSARDDGLFGTDTQYF. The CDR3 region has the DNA TGCAGTGCTAGAGATGACGGACTCTTCGGCACAGATACGCAGTATTTT.

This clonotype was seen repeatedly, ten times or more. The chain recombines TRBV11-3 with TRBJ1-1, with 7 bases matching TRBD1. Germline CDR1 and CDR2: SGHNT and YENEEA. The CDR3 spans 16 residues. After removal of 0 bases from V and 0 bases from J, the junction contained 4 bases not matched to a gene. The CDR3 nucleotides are TGTGCCAGCAGCTTAGAGATACAGGGGATGAACACTGAAGCTTTCTTT. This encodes CASSLEIQGMNTEAFF.

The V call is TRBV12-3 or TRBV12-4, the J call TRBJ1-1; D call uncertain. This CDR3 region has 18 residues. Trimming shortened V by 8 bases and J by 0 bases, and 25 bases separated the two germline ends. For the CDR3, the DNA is TGTGCCAGCTTCCGGACCGCCGGGCGTAGGTCAGTGAACACTGAAGCTTTCTTT. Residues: CASFRTAGRRSVNTEAFF.

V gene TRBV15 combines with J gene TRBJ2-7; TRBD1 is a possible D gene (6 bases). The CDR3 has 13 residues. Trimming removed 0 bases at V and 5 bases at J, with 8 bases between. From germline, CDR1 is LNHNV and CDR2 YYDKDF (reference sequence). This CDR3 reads CATSRDRGHEQYF. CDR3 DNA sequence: TGTGCCACCAGCAGAGACAGGGGTCACGAGCAGTACTTC. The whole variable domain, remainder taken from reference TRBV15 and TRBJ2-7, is DAMVIQNPRYQVTQFGKPVTLSCSQTLNHNVMYWYQQKSSQAPKLLFHYYDKDFNNEADTPDNFQSRRPNTSFCFLDIRSPGLGDTAMYLCATSRDRGHEQYFGPGTRLTVT.

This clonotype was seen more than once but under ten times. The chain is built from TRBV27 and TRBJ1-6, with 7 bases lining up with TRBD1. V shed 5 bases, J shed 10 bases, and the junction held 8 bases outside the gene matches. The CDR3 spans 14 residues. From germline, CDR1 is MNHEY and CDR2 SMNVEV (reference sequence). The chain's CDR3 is CASSDTGAWSPLHF. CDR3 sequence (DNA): TGTGCCAGCAGTGATACAGGGGCTTGGTCACCCCTCCACTTT.

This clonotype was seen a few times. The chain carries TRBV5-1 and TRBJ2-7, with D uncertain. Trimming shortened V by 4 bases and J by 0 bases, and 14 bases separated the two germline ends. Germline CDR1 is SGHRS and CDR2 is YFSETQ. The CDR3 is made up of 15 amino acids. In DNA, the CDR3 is TGCGCCAGCAGCCCGAGAGGAATAAGCTCCTACGAGCAGTACTTC. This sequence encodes CASSPRGISSYEQYF.

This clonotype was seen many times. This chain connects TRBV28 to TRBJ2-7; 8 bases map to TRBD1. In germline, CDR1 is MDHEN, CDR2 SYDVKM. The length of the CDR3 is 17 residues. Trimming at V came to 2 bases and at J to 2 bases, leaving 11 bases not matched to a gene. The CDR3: CASSLPEQGDSPYEQYF. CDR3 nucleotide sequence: TGTGCCAGCAGTTTACCGGAACAGGGGGACAGCCCCTACGAGCAGTACTTC.

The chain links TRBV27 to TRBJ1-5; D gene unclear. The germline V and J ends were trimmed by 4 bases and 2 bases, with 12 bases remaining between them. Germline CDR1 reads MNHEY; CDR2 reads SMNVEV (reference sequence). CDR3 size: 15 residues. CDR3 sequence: CASSSAGLGNQPQHF. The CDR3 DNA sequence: TGTGCCAGCAGTTCTGCAGGATTAGGCAATCAGCCCCAGCATTTT.

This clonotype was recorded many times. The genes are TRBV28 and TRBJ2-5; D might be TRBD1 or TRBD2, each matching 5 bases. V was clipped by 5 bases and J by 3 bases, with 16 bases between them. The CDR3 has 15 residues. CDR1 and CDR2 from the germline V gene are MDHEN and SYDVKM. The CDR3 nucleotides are TGTGCCAGCAGTCCACTAGACAGCGTAGAAGAGACCCAGTACTTC. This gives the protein CASSPLDSVEETQYF.